This is a list of T cell receptor beta chains from one sample in a study of blood T cell repertoires in COVID-19. The table came from immunoSEQ multiplex PCR; TCRdb's copy has only in-frame clones and leaves some out. Counted here are 50,000 to 60,000 clones, around 83% occurring once; the ten biggest clones make up 5.9%. Sequenced: peripheral blood. These receptors came from a human donor in a cohort sampled during active or convalescent COVID-19. Each CDR3 is given with its conserved first and last residue. Clone sizes are given selectively: once, few, many, or a class where the clone is expanded.

clone size	V gene	J gene	CDR3 protein
few	TRBV27	TRBJ2-3	CASSFFPFSGGDTDTQYF
.	TRBV2	TRBJ2-7	CASSVDRGRYEQYF
.	TRBV19	TRBJ1-5	CASSIWTGVGQPQHF
.	TRBV7-2	TRBJ1-5	CASSLAGTGGDQPQHF
.	TRBV5-1	TRBJ2-2	CASSTPFRGGEGELFF
.	TRBV7-2	TRBJ2-7	CASSLGTDLHEQYF
once	TRBV7-2	TRBJ1-2	CASSFGQYGYTF
.	TRBV19	TRBJ1-6	CASGGFGSPLHF
.	TRBV18	TRBJ2-1	CASSLRLAGGRDEQFF
.	TRBV9	TRBJ1-1	CASSTRTEVNTEAFF
once	TRBV6-5	TRBJ2-2	CASERGGTGELFF
.	TRBV6-2/TRBV6-3	TRBJ2-2	CASSTTVNTGELFF
.	TRBV5-1	TRBJ1-2	CASSESGQVALNYGYTF
.	TRBV19	TRBJ2-3	CATYSGGPESDTQYF
.	TRBV21-1	TRBJ1-2	CASSSGTKNYGYTF
.	TRBV4-1	TRBJ2-7	CASSQESAGGREQYF
.	TRBV6-6	TRBJ2-3	CASSLLAEIGTDTQYF
few	TRBV5-8	TRBJ2-3	CASSYGSGALDTQYF
.	TRBV19	TRBJ1-1	CASRRTGGGTEAFF
once	TRBV19	TRBJ1-1	CASSRVGQTFTEAFF
.	TRBV6-2/TRBV6-3	TRBJ2-7	CASSYMDRRSEQYF
.	TRBV4-1	TRBJ1-2	CASSQGRGLGGYTF
once	TRBV19	TRBJ1-2	CASSPTGGRYGYTF
.	TRBV9	TRBJ1-4	CATGDSPTNEKLFF
.	TRBV6-5	TRBJ2-7	CASSYGEAGSYEQYF
.	TRBV25-1	TRBJ1-4	CASSEFQEKLFF
.	TRBV7-6	TRBJ2-3	CASSAASGGEGGTQYF
.	TRBV5-4	TRBJ2-5	CASSWGLAGLQETQYF
.	TRBV29-1	TRBJ2-5	CSVAGQGKGTQYF
.	TRBV2	TRBJ2-7	CASSEAPAGWPGQGAYFPYEQYF
.	TRBV12-5	TRBJ1-2	CASGFLDRAGYGYTF
.	TRBV2	TRBJ2-1	CASSEWPSYNEQFF
once	TRBV27	TRBJ2-5	CASAPWSRGETQYF
.	TRBV13	TRBJ1-1	CASSLRTGAMNTEAFF
few	TRBV9	TRBJ1-2	CASRDGQGGRYTF
.	TRBV7-2	TRBJ1-2	CASSLQGSGYTF
once	TRBV2	TRBJ2-1	CASSVESGGAGEQFF
.	TRBV25-1	TRBJ1-2	CASSDPTGASYGYTF
.	TRBV6-5	TRBJ1-6	CASRSGQGTHSPLHF
.	TRBV3-1/TRBV3-2	TRBJ1-2	CASSHPGGYGYTF
.	TRBV5-1	TRBJ2-3	CASSLAAATDTQYF
.	TRBV27	TRBJ1-1	CASSWYRNTEAFF
.	TRBV5-1	TRBJ2-1	CASSLAQGTADEQFF
.	TRBV9	TRBJ2-7	CASSVGQGDYEQYF